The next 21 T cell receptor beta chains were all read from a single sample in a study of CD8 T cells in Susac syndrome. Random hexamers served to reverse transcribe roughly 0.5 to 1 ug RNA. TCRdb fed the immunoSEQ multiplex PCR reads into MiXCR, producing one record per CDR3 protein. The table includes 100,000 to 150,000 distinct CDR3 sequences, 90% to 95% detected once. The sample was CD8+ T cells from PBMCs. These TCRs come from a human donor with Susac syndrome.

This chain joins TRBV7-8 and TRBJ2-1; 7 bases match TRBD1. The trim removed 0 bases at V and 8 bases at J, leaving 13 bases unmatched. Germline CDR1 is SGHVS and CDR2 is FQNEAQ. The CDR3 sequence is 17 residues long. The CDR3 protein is CASSLASASDQGDEQFF. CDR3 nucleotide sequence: TGTGCCAGCAGCTTAGCGAGTGCCAGCGACCAGGGGGATGAGCAGTTCTTC.

The chain's CDR3 is CASSPRSAPGEQYF. The CDR3 region has the DNA TGTGCCAGCAGCCCCAGGTCAGCGCCCGGCGAGCAGTACTTC. J is TRBJ2-7 and V is TRBV5-4; D call uncertain. Germline loops: CDR1 SGHNT, CDR2 YYREEE (reference sequence). CDR3 length: 14 residues. Trimming pared 4 bases from V and 6 bases from J, leaving 17 bases between.

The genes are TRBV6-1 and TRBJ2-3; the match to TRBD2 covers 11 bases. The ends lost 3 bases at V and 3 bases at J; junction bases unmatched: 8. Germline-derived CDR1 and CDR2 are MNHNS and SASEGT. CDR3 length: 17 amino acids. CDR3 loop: CASSELVAGGETDTQYF. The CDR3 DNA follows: TGTGCCAGCAGTGAGTTGGTAGCGGGAGGGGAAACAGATACGCAGTATTTT.

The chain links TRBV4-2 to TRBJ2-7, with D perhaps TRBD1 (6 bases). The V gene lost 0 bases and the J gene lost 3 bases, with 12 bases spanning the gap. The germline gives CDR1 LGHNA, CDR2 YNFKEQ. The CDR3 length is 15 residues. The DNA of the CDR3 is TGTGCCAGCAGCCAAGACAGGGGATCCCTCTACGAGCAGTACTTC. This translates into CASSQDRGSLYEQYF.

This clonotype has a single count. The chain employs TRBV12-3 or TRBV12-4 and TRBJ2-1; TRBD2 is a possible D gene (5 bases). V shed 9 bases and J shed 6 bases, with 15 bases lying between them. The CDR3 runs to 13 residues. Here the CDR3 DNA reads TGTGCCAGTCAGTTTATAGGAGGCAATGAGCAGTTCTTC. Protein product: CASQFIGGNEQFF.

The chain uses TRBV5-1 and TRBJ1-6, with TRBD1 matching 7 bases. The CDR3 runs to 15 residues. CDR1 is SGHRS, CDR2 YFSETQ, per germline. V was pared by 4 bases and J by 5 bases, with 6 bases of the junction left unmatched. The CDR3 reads CASSPNRGHNSPLHF. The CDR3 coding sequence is TGCGCCAGCAGCCCTAACAGGGGACATAATTCACCCCTCCACTTT.

The CDR3 reads CATSRDVAGTDTQYF. The CDR3 region has the DNA TGTGCCACCAGCAGAGATGTAGCGGGCACAGATACGCAGTATTTT. The chain recombines TRBV15 with TRBJ2-3; a weak D match, TRBD2 (6 bases). Deletions cut 0 bases from V and 1 base from J, with 8 bases between. The CDR3 has 15 amino acids. Germline-derived CDR1 and CDR2 are LNHNV and YYDKDF (reference sequence).

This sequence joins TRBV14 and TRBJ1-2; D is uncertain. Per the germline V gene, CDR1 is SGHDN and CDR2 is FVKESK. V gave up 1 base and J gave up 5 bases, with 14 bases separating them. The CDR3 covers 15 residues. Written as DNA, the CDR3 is TGTGCCAGCAGCCAAGTAATACGCCGGCGGTATGGCTACACCTTC. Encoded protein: CASSQVIRRRYGYTF.

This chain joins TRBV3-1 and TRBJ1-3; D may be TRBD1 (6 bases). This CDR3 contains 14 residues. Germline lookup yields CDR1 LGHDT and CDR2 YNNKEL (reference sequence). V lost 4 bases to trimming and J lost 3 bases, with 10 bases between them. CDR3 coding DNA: TGTGCCAGCAGCCCTTGGACAGATGGAAACACCATATATTTT. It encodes CASSPWTDGNTIYF.

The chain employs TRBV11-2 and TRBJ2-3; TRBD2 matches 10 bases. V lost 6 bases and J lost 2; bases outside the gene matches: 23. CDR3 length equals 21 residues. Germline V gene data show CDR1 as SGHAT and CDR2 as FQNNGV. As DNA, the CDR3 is TGTGCCAGCAGGCTCCCCTCTTTTAGAGCGGGAGGGCCGTCCGTCACAGATACGCAGTATTTT. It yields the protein CASRLPSFRAGGPSVTDTQYF.

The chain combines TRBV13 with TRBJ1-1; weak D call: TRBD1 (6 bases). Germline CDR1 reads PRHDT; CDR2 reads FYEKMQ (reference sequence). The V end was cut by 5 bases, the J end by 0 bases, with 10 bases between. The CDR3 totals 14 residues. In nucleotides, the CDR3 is TGTGCCAGCAGCAAAGGACAGTTGAACACTGAAGCTTTCTTT. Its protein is CASSKGQLNTEAFF.

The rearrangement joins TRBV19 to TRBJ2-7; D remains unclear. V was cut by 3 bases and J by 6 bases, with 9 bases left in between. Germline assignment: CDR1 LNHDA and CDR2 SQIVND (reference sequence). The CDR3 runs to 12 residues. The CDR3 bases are TGTGCCAGTAGTATCTCGGGTTCCGAGCAGTACTTC. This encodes CASSISGSEQYF.

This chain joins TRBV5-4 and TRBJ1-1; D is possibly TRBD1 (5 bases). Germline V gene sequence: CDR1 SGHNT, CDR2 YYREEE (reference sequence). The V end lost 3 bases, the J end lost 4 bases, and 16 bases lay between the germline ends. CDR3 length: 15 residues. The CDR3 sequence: CASSSYAGAGTEAFF. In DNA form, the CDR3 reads TGTGCCAGCAGCTCTTACGCTGGGGCTGGCACTGAAGCTTTCTTT. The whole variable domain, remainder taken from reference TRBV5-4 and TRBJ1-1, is ETGVTQSPTHLIKTRGQQVTLRCSSQSGHNTVSWYQQALGQGPQFIFQYYREEENGRGNFPPRFSGLQFPNYSSELNVNALELDDSALYLCASSSYAGAGTEAFFGQGTRLTVV.

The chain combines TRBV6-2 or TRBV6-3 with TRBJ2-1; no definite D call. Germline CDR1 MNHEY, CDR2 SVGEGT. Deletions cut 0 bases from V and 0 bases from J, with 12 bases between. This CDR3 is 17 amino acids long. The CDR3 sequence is CASSYSILSSSYNEQFF. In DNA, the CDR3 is TGTGCCAGCAGTTACTCGATTTTGAGTAGCTCCTACAATGAGCAGTTCTTC.

The CDR3 bases are TGTGCCAGCAGCTGGGGACAGGCCGGACGGCCCCTCCACTTT. It encodes CASSWGQAGRPLHF. The J gene is TRBJ1-6, the V gene TRBV3-1; 8 positions agree with TRBD1. The CDR3 has 14 residues. Germline V CDR1 and CDR2: LGHDT, YNNKEL (reference sequence). V dropped 5 bases and J dropped 13; count of bases not matched to a gene: 10. Full variable domain (outside the CDR3, taken from reference TRBV3-1 and TRBJ1-6): DTAVSQTPKYLVTQMGNDKSIKCEQNLGHDTMYWYKQDSKKFLKIMFSYNNKELIINETVPNRFSPKSPDKAHLNLHINSLELGDSAVYFCASSWGQAGRPLHFGNGTRLTVT.

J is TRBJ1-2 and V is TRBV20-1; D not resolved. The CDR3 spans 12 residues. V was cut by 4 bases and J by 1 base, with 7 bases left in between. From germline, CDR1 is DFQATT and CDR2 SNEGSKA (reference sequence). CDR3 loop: CSATEDNYGYTF. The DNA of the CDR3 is TGCAGTGCTACCGAGGATAACTATGGCTACACCTTC.

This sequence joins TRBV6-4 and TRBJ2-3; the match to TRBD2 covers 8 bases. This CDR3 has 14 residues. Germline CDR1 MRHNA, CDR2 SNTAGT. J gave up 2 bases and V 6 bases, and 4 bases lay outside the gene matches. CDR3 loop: CASSPGLDTDTQYF. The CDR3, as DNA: TGTGCCAGCAGCCCGGGACTAGACACAGATACGCAGTATTTT.

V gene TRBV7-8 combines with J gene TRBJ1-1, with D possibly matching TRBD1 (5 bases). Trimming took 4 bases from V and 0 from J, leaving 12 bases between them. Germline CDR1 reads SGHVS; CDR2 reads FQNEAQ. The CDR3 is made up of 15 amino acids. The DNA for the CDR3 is TGTGCCAGCAGCTCCGGACATTCGATGAACACTGAAGCTTTCTTT. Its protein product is CASSSGHSMNTEAFF.

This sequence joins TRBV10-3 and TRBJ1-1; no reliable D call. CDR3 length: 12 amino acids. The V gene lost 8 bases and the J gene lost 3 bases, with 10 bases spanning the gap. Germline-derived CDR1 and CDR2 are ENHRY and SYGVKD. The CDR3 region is CAIGVYDTEAFF. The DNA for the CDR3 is TGTGCCATCGGCGTGTACGACACTGAAGCTTTCTTT.

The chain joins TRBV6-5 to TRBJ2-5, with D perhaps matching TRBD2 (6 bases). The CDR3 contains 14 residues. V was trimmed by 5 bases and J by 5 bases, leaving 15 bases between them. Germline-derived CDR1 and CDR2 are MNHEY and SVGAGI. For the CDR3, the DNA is TGTGCCAGCAGTCGGGGGTTTAGATTGGAGACCCAGTACTTC. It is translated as CASSRGFRLETQYF.

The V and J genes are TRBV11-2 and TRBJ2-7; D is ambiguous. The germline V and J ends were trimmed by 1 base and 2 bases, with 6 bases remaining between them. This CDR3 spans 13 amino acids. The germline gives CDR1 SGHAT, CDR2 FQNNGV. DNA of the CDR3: TGTGCCAGCAGCTTAGGCATAGCCTACGAGCAGTACTTC. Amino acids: CASSLGIAYEQYF.